These T cell receptor beta chains were read from a single sample in a study of cytomegalovirus exposure and HLA in healthy donors. Sequencing was performed with immunoSEQ multiplex PCR; in TCRdb, only in-frame clones are kept and a portion is missing. The data contain around 170,000 clones, more than 70% of them singletons. The sequencing sample was made of PBMCs. The receptor set was obtained from a boy between 2 and 15 years old in good health and CMV-seronegative. Both conserved end residues are trimmed from each CDR3. The D gene is left open where the match is weak.

J gene,D gene,V gene,CDR3 protein
TRBJ2-7,TRBD1,TRBV28,ASSSQGVGEQY
TRBJ2-7,TRBD2,TRBV7-9,ASSLRTSGSYYEQY
TRBJ2-2,NA,TRBV28,ASRLSGSGELF
TRBJ2-2,TRBD2,TRBV19,ATPRTSGYTGELF
TRBJ2-3,TRBD1,TRBV7-3,ASSASGTGVTDTQY
TRBJ1-6,TRBD1,TRBV30,AWVTGDNSPLH
TRBJ1-4,TRBD1,TRBV10-3,AIPDRGGEKLF
TRBJ1-1,NA,TRBV5-1,ASSLAVRLGQKNTEAF
TRBJ1-5,TRBD1,TRBV28,ASSFRDRYQPQH
TRBJ1-5,NA,TRBV27,ASSLRSNQPQH
TRBJ2-1,NA,TRBV2,ASSATREHNEQF
TRBJ2-2,TRBD1,TRBV19,ASSTGGRTGELF
TRBJ2-1,NA,TRBV29-1,SSFIGLYNEQF
TRBJ2-7,NA,TRBV15,ATSPLLGLSSHEQY
TRBJ1-5,TRBD1,TRBV19,ASIEQGGSQPQH
TRBJ1-1,TRBD1,TRBV5-1,ASSLGQGGTEAF
TRBJ2-7,TRBD2,TRBV7-6,ASSPRLAGAYEQY
TRBJ1-5,NA,TRBV7-9,ASSPYRIRGNQPQH
TRBJ2-3,NA,TRBV15,ATGTTSTDTQY
TRBJ1-3,TRBD1,TRBV7-9,ASSLGDRGKD
TRBJ1-1,NA,TRBV19,ARAQGFPAEAF
TRBJ1-4,NA,TRBV7-3,ASSAWASEKLF
TRBJ1-2,TRBD1,TRBV6-6,ASSYSDRVAFYGYT
TRBJ1-1,NA,TRBV11-2,ASRNQGFTEAF
TRBJ2-3,TRBD2,TRBV4-1,ASSPTAGAADTQY
TRBJ1-3,NA,TRBV9,ASSVYLSSGNTIY
TRBJ2-5,NA,TRBV9,ASSVVPQETQY
TRBJ2-2,NA,TRBV5-1,ASRLQGNTGELF
TRBJ1-2,TRBD1,TRBV5-1,ASSRQGSNYGYT
TRBJ2-3,NA,TRBV18,ASSPRLAQGTDTQY
TRBJ2-2,TRBD1,TRBV29-1,SVGTGGDGAGELF
TRBJ2-5,NA,TRBV27,ASSRPSGHPQY
TRBJ1-5,NA,TRBV29-1,SAQGSGQPQH
TRBJ2-1,TRBD2,TRBV7-3,ASSLRSPSGRAIEQF
TRBJ2-6,NA,TRBV10-2,ASSEPGAGANVLT
TRBJ2-1,TRBD2,TRBV7-8,ASSLNGLAGVRSYNEQF
TRBJ2-2,TRBD2,TRBV27,ASSLSGGRAPGELF
TRBJ2-7,NA,TRBV13,ASSPGVNTYEQY
TRBJ2-7,NA,TRBV18,ASSPLTGAEIYEQY
TRBJ2-3,TRBD1,TRBV6-1,ASNGQAFTDTQY
TRBJ1-1,NA,TRBV7-9,ASSSDGTEAF
TRBJ2-3,NA,TRBV5-1,ASNRRVGTDTQY
TRBJ2-1,NA,TRBV27,ASSLKGSLNEQF
TRBJ2-7,TRBD2,TRBV19,ASSIAPSGGYEQY
TRBJ2-1,TRBD1,TRBV28,ASSHDRGRNEQF
TRBJ1-5,NA,TRBV6-1,ASSGVRQSNQPQH
TRBJ1-1,NA,TRBV6-5,ASSAKPLSDTEAF
TRBJ2-7,TRBD2,TRBV28,ASSSLYIAGGEQY
TRBJ2-7,NA,TRBV19,ASGHSSYEQY